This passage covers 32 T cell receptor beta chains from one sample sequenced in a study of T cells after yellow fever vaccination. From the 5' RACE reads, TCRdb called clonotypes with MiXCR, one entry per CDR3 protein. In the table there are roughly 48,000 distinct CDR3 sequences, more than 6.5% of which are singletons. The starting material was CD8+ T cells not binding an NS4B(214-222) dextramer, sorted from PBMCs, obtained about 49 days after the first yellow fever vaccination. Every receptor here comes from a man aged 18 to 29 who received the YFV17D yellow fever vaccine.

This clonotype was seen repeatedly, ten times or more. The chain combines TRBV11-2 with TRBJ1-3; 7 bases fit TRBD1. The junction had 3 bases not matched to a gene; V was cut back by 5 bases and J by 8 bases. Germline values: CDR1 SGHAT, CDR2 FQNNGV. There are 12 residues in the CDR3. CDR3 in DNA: TGTGCCAGCAGCCCCGGGACAGACACCATATATTTT. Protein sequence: CASSPGTDTIYF.

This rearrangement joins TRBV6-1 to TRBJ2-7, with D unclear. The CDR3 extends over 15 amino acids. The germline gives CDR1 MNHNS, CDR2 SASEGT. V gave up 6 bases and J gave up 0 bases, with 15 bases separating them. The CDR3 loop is CASSPQAASSYEQYF. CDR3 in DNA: TGTGCCAGCAGCCCCCAGGCGGCGAGCTCCTACGAGCAGTACTTC.

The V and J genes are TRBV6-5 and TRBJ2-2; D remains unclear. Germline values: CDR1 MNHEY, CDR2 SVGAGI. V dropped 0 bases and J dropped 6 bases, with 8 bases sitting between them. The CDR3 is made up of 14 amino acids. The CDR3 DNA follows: TGTGCCAGCAGTTACTCCCCCTCCGCCGGGGAGCTGTTTTTT. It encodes CASSYSPSAGELFF.

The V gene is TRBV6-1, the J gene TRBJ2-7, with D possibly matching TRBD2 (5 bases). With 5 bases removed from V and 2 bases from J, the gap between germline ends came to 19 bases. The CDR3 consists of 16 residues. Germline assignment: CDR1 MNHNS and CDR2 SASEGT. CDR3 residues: CASSQELSGITYEQYF. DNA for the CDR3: TGTGCCAGCAGTCAAGAACTCTCCGGGATAACCTACGAGCAGTACTTC.

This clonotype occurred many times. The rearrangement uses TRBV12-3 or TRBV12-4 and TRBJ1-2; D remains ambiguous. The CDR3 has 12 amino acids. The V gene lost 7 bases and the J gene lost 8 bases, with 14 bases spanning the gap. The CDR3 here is CASNRLSGGYTF. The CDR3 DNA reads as TGTGCCAGCAACAGACTGAGCGGCGGCTACACCTTC.

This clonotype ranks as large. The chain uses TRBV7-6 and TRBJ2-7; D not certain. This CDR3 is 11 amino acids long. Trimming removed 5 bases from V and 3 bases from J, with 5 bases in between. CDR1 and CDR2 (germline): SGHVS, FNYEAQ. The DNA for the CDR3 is TGTGCCAGCAGCCCCGGCTACGAGCAGTACTTC. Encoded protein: CASSPGYEQYF.

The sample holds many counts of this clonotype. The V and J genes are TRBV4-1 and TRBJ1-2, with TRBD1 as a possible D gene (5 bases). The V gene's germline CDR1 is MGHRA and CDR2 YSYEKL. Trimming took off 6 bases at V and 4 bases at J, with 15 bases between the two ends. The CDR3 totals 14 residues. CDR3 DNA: TGCGCCAGCAGGCCGGGACGGAACTTCTATGGCTACACCTTC. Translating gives CASRPGRNFYGYTF.

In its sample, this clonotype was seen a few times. In nucleotides, the CDR3 is TGCGCCAGCAGCTTGGGGGCAGGGGATACGGAGACCCAGTACTTC. Its translation is CASSLGAGDTETQYF. The rearrangement uses TRBV5-1 and TRBJ2-5; D possibly corresponds to TRBD1 (6 bases). Trimming took off 0 bases at V and 5 bases at J, with 14 bases between the two ends. The length of the CDR3 is 15 residues. CDR1 is SGHRS and CDR2 is YFSETQ in the germline V gene.

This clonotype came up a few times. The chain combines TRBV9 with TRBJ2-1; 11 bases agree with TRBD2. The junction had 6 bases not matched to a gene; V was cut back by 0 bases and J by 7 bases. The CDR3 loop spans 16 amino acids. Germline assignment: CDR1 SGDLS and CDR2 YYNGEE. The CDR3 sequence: CASSVGVSGGGNEQFF. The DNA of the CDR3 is TGTGCCAGCAGCGTAGGGGTTAGCGGGGGGGGGAATGAGCAGTTCTTC.

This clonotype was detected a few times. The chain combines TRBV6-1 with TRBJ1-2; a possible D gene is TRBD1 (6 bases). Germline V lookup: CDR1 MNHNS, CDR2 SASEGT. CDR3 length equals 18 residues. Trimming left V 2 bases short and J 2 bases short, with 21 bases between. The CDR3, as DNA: TGTGCCAGCAGTGAAAGAAAGAACCCTGCGGGGGCCAACTATGGCTACACCTTC. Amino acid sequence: CASSERKNPAGANYGYTF.

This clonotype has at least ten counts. CDR3 nucleotides: TGTGCCAGCAGTTTTGCCTCGGACGACTCCTACGAGCAGTACGTC. It is translated as CASSFASDDSYEQYV. V gene TRBV28 combines with J gene TRBJ2-7; no reliable D call. There are 15 residues in the CDR3. Looked up from germline, CDR1 is MDHEN and CDR2 is SYDVKM. The V gene lost 3 bases and the J gene lost 0 bases, with 12 bases spanning the gap.

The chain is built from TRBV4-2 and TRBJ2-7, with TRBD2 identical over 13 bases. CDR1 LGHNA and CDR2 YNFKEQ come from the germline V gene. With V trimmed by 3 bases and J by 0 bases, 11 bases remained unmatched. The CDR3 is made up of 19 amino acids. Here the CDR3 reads CASSHPWTSGGSSSYEQYF. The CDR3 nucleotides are TGTGCCAGCAGCCATCCCTGGACTAGCGGGGGTTCTAGCTCCTACGAGCAGTACTTC.

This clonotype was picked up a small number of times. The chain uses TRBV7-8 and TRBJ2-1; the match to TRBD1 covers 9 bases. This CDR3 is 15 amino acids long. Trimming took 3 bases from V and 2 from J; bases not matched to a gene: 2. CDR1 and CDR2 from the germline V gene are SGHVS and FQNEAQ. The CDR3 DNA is TGTGCCAGCAGCTTCGGGACAGGGCCCTACAATGAGCAGTTCTTC. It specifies CASSFGTGPYNEQFF.

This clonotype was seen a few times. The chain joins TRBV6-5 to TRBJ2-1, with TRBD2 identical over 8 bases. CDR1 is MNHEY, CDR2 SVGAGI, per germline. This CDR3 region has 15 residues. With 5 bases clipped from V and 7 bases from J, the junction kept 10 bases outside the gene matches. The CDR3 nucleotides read TGTGCCAGCAGTGTACTGGCGGGGGGTTCGAATGAGCAGTTCTTC. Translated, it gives CASSVLAGGSNEQFF.

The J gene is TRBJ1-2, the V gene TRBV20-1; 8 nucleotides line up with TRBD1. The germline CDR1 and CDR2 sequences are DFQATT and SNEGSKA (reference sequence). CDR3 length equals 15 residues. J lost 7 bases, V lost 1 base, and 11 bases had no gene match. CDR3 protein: CSARAPLDRGGGYTF. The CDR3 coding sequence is TGCAGTGCTAGAGCGCCGCTTGACAGGGGTGGTGGCTACACCTTC.

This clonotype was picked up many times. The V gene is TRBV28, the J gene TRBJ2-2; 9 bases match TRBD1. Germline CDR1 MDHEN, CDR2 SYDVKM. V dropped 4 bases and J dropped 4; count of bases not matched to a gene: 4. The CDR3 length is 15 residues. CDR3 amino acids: CASSWTGAGTGELFF. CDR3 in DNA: TGTGCCAGCAGTTGGACAGGGGCCGGCACCGGGGAGCTGTTTTTT.

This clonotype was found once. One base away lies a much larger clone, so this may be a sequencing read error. The DNA for the CDR3 is TGCAGCGTGATTAGTGTACAAGAGAACCAGTACTTC. Its translation is CSVISVQENQYF. The chain has TRBV29-1 and TRBJ2-5; no clear D gene. This CDR3 is built from 12 residues. Germline CDR1 and CDR2: SQVTM and ANQGSEA. Full variable domain (remainder filled in from reference TRBV29-1 and TRBJ2-5): SAVISQKPSRDICQRGTSLTIQCQVDSQVTMMFWYRQQPGQSLTLIATANQGSEATYESGFVIDKFPISRPNLTFSTLTVSNMSPEDSSIYLCSVISVQENQYFGPGTRLLVL.

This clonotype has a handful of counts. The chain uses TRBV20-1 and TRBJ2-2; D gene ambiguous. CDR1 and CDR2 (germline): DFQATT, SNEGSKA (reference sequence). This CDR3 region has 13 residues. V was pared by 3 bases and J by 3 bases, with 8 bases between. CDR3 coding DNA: TGCAGTGCTAGGCATGCTTACACCGGGGAGCTGTTTTTT. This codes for CSARHAYTGELFF.

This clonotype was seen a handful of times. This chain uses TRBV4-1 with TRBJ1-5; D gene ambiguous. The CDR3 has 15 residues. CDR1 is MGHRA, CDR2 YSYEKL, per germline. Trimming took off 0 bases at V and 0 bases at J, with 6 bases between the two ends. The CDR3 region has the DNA TGCGCCAGCAGCCAAGAGGCAGATAGCAATCAGCCCCAGCATTTT. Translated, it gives CASSQEADSNQPQHF.

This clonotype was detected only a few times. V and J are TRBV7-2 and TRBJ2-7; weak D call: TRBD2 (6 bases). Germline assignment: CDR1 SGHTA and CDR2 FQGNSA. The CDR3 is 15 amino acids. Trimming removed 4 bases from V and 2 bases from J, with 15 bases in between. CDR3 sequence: CASSCTSRRPYEQYV. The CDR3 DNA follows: TGTGCCAGCAGCTGCACTAGCAGGCGGCCCTACGAGCAGTACGTC.

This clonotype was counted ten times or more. This CDR3 reads CATSRYLGGPSYEQYV. The CDR3 DNA sequence: TGTGCCACCAGCAGATACTTGGGGGGGCCATCCTACGAGCAGTACGTC. V usage is TRBV15 and J usage is TRBJ2-7, with D possibly being TRBD2 (7 bases). CDR1 and CDR2 (germline): LNHNV, YYDKDF (reference sequence). V lost 2 bases and J 1 base, leaving 15 bases between the germline ends. The CDR3 covers 16 residues.

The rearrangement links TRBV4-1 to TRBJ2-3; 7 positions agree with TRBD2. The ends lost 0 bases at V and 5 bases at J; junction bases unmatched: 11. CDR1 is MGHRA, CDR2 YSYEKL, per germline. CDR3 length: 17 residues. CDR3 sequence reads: CASSQDLVAGVEDTQYF. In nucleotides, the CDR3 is TGCGCCAGCAGCCAAGATCTGGTGGCGGGGGTGGAAGATACGCAGTATTTT.

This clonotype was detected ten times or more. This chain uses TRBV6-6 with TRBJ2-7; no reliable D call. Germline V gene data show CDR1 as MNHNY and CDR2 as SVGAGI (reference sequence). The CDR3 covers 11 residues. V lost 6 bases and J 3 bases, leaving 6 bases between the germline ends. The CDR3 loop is CASSVGYEQYV. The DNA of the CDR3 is TGTGCCAGCAGCGTTGGCTACGAGCAGTACGTC.

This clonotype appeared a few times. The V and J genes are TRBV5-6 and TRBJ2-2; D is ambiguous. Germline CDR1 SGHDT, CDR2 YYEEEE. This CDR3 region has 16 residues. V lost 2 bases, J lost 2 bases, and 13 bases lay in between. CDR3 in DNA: TGTGCCAGCAGCTTTGTAGTGGCACTCAACACCGGGGAGCTGTTTTTT. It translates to CASSFVVALNTGELFF.

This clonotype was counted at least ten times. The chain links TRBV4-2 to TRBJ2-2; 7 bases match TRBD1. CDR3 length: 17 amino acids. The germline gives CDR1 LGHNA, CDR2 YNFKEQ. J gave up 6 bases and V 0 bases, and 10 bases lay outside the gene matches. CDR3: CASSQEGEGGASGELFF. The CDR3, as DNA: TGTGCCAGCAGCCAAGAGGGGGAAGGGGGCGCGTCCGGGGAGCTGTTTTTT.

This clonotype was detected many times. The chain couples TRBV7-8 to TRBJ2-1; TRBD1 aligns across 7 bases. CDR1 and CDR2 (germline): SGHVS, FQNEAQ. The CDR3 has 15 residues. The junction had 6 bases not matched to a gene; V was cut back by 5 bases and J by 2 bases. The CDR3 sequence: CASSHKGAAYNEQFF. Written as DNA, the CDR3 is TGTGCCAGCAGCCATAAGGGGGCAGCCTACAATGAGCAGTTCTTC.

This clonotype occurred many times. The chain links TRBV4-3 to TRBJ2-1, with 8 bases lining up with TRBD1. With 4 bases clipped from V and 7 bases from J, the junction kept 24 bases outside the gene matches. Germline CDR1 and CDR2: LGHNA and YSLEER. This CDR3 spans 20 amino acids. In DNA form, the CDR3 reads TGCGCCAGCAGCCCCCTAGCGAGGACAGGGATGGTATGGGCTATAAATGAGCAGTTCTTC. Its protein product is CASSPLARTGMVWAINEQFF.

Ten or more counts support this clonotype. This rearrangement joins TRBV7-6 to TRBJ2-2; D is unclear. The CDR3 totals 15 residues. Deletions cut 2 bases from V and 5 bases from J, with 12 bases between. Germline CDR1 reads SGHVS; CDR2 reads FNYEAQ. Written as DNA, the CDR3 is TGTGCCAGCAGCTTAATGGGGATGGCTACCGGGGAGCTGTTTTTT. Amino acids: CASSLMGMATGELFF.

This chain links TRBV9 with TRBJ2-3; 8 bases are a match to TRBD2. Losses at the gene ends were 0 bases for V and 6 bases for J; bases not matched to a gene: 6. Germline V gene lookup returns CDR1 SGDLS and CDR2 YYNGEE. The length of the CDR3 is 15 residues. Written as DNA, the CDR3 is TGTGCCAGCAGCGTAGGCGGGGGGCCAACGGATACGCAGTATTTT. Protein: CASSVGGGPTDTQYF.

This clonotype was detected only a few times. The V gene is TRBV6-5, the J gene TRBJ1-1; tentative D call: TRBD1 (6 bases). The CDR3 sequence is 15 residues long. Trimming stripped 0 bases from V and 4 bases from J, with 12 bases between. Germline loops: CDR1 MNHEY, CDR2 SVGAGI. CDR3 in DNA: TGTGCCAGCAGTTACTCCGGGGGGCAGGGCACTGAAGCTTTCTTT. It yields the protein CASSYSGGQGTEAFF.

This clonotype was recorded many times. The CDR3 DNA is TGTGCCAGCAGCACAACAGTCTCCTATGGCTACACCTTC. This gives the protein CASSTTVSYGYTF. The chain recombines TRBV7-2 with TRBJ1-2; D not certain. The V and J ends lost 5 bases and 4 bases respectively, with 11 bases between them. There are 13 residues in the CDR3. The V gene's germline CDR1 is SGHTA and CDR2 FQGNSA. Full variable domain (missing parts from reference TRBV7-2 and TRBJ1-2): GAGVSQSPSNKVTEKGKDVELRCDPISGHTALYWYRQSLGQGLEFLIYFQGNSAPDKSGLPSDRFSAERTGGSVSTLTIQRTQQEDSAVYLCASSTTVSYGYTFGSGTRLTVV.

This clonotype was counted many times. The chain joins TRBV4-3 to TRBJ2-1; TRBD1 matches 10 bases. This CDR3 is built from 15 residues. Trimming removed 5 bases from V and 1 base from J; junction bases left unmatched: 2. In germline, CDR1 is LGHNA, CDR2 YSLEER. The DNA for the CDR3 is TGCGCCAGCAGCGACAGGGGGCTATCCTACAATGAGCAGTTCTTC. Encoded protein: CASSDRGLSYNEQFF.